This TCR beta chain is from a study of human T cells and chemical hapten exposure. Background on the study: Patch tests put 0.01% DPC on the upper back, read at 6 days.

TCRdb re-called the RACE reads with MiXCR, one entry per CDR3 protein. The sample yields tens of thousands of distinct CDR3 sequences, about 10% seen once. In this sample, this clonotype turned up many times. Germline assignment: CDR1 MNHNS and CDR2 SASEGT. V shed 2 bases and J shed 5 bases, with 6 bases lying between them. The CDR3 totals 12 residues. Time point given: patch test 2, 6 weeks after DPC sensitization. Treatment in this sample: therapeutic diphenylcyclopropenone sensitization with weekly scalp DPC. Prior to each patch test being applied, blood was drawn. The sample was whole blood, taken in connection with sensitization to the hapten diphenylcyclopropenone (DPC). This TCR came from a woman aged 45-65 years with alopecia areata. Some clones in this sample may be carry-over from other donors' samples. This chain links TRBV6-1 with TRBJ2-5; D is ambiguous. The CDR3 spells CASSEISETQYF. The CDR3 DNA reads TGTGCCAGCAGTGAAATTAGCGAGACCCAGTACTTC.